These 7 T cell receptor beta chains were all obtained from the same sample, sequenced in a study of cytomegalovirus exposure and HLA in healthy donors. With 60 Vbeta and 13 Jbeta primers, the PCR was carried out. Produced via immunoSEQ multiplex PCR; TCRdb's table is partial and in-frame only. The data contain over 100,000 clones, 55% to 65% of them singletons. Input material: PBMCs. These receptors were collected from a woman aged 25 to 39 in good health and CMV-seronegative.

DNA for the CDR3: TGTGCCAGCAGTTTATACAAGTTCTCCTACGAGCAGTACTTC. Translating it yields CASSLYKFSYEQYF. The chain couples TRBV27 to TRBJ2-7; no clear D gene. The germline gives CDR1 MNHEY, CDR2 SMNVEV (reference sequence). Trimming pared 1 base from V and 0 bases from J, leaving 7 bases between. The CDR3 is made up of 14 amino acids.

This clone turned up a few times. The chain is built from TRBV19 and TRBJ2-5; maybe TRBD2 (6 bases). Trimming stripped 5 bases from V and 7 bases from J, with 17 bases between. The CDR3 is 14 amino acids. The germline V gene encodes CDR1 LNHDA and CDR2 SQIVND (reference sequence). The CDR3 protein is CASSPTTSSATQYF. CDR3 coding DNA: TGTGCCAGTAGTCCGACGACTAGTAGCGCGACCCAGTACTTC. The full variable domain, with the rest looked up from reference TRBV19 and TRBJ2-5, is DGGITQSPKYLFRKEGQNVTLSCEQNLNHDAMYWYRQDPGQGLRLIYYSQIVNDFQKGDIAEGYSVSREKKESFPLTVTSAQKNPTAFYLCASSPTTSSATQYFGPGTRLLVL.

The chain is built from TRBV28 and TRBJ1-2; D is perhaps TRBD1 (6 bases). Trimming took 5 bases from V and 7 from J, leaving 14 bases between them. Germline CDR1 MDHEN, CDR2 SYDVKM. This CDR3 region has 13 residues. Here the CDR3 DNA reads TGTGCCAGCAGTGAAACAGGGAAGTTTGGCTACACCTTC. Translation: CASSETGKFGYTF.

This clone was observed a single time. V and J are TRBV16 and TRBJ1-5; TRBD1 agrees at 7 bases. In germline, CDR1 is KGHSY, CDR2 FQNENV. CDR3 length: 15 residues. With V trimmed by 5 bases and J by 0 bases, 4 bases remained unmatched. CDR3 sequence: CASSKGTVSNQPQHF. The CDR3 nucleotides are TGTGCCAGCAGCAAGGGGACAGTTAGCAATCAGCCCCAGCATTTT.

This chain links TRBV6-1 with TRBJ1-5; the D is unclear. The CDR3 runs 15 residues. In germline, CDR1 is MNHNS, CDR2 SASEGT. With 2 bases removed from V and 1 base from J, the gap between germline ends came to 9 bases. The CDR3 DNA reads TGTGCCAGCAGTGAATTGAGGGTGAGCAATCAGCCCCAGCATTTT. This gives the protein CASSELRVSNQPQHF.

This clone has only one observation. The J gene is TRBJ1-2, the V gene TRBV12-5, with D hard to call. CDR1 and CDR2 from the germline V gene are LGHNT and FRNRAP. The CDR3 consists of 14 residues. V lost 5 bases, J lost 6 bases, and 16 bases lay in between. The CDR3 DNA reads as TGTGCTAGTGGTCCGGGTGCCAGCTTACATGGCTACACCTTC. This encodes CASGPGASLHGYTF.

The chain joins TRBV6-1 to TRBJ2-2; 7 bases are shared with TRBD1. The CDR3 covers 14 residues. Germline V gene sequence: CDR1 MNHNS, CDR2 SASEGT. The V gene end was trimmed by 5 bases and the J gene end by 4 bases; junction bases not matched to a gene: 4. CDR3 DNA sequence: TGTGCCAGCAGTAGGACAGGCAGCACCGGGGAGCTGTTTTTT. This sequence encodes CASSRTGSTGELFF.